The subject of this entry is one TCR beta chain. Its antigen is still unknown. This record belongs to a study of shared clonotypes between healthy human individuals. Regarding the study as a whole: Larger estimated richness was generally seen in naive subsets than in memory subsets. Among non-shared clonotypes, generation probabilities were lower than among those shared by all four donors. Incomplete sequencing of sorted subsets was indicated by rarefaction despite large depth. The represented genetic and exposure-history diversity was limited by the small number of donors.

Germline CDR1 and CDR2: LGHNT and FRNRAP. The V and J ends lost 5 bases and 4 bases, in that order; junction bases with no gene match: 2. CDR3 length: 13 residues. TCRdb's copy holds only in-frame clones and misses some; the assay was immunoSEQ multiplex PCR. The table has about a million clones, 60% to 85% seen once. The rearrangement joins TRBV12-5 to TRBJ2-5; 9 bases map to TRBD1. The sequence was obtained from a man aged 18 to 30 in good health. Some clones in this sample may be carry-over from other donors' samples. Sequences were obtained from memory CD4+ T cells from PBMCs. Specified subset: CD45RA-negative fraction. CDR3 amino acids: CASGLTGGETQYF. The CDR3 bases are TGTGCTAGTGGTCTGACAGGGGGAGAGACCCAGTACTTC.